This T cell receptor beta chain was captured by sequencing in a study of T-cell reconstitution after alpha-beta-depleted transplantation in children. There are many counts of this clonotype. Its antigen remains unidentified. Preparing the TCRbeta library involved the use of unique molecular identifiers. One entry per CDR3 protein, called by TCRdb with MiXCR from the PCR reads. The repertoire holds fewer than 700,000 distinct CDR3 sequences, more than 20% seen once, with less than 15% in the top ten. Germline values: CDR1 DFQATT, CDR2 SNEGSKA (reference sequence). V was clipped by 2 bases and J by 8 bases, with 10 bases between them. The CDR3 has 12 amino acids. The study, taken as a whole, reports: Several hundred expanded graft clones reportedly gave rise to the alpha-beta T cells present about two months after transplant. A year had passed since transplant, and T-cell counts and diversity by then came mostly from newly produced T cells.

The chain joins TRBV20-1 to TRBJ1-5; weak D call: TRBD1 (5 bases). Material: PBMCs, mostly from graft donor cells, obtained 360 days after TCRalphabeta/CD19-depleted stem cell transplant. The sequence was collected from a boy under two years old who had a stem cell transplant for acute myeloid leukemia, so the T cells may come from the graft donor. CDR3 sequence: CSARRDGKPQHF. CDR3 nucleotides: TGCAGTGCTAGAAGGGACGGGAAGCCCCAGCATTTT.